A selection of T cell receptor beta chains follows, all from one sample in a study of cytomegalovirus exposure and HLA in healthy donors. The repertoire was sequenced with immunoSEQ multiplex PCR; TCRdb's copy has only in-frame clones and lacks some. The sample gives more than 110,000 clones, almost 85% of which show up once; roughly 1.4% is in the top ten. The sequencing input was PBMCs. These receptors were taken from a man aged 30-40 years in good health and CMV-seropositive. CDR3s include the opening cysteine and the closing phenylalanine or tryptophan. The D gene is left open where the match is weak. Some rows mark clone size as missing; the rest say once, few, many or name a class of expanded clone.

D gene: .; clone size: .; J gene: TRBJ2-7; V gene: TRBV7-2; CDR3 protein: CASSLASSSEQYF; CDR3 DNA: TGCGCCAGCAGCTTAGCTAGTTCGTCCGAGCAGTACTTC
D gene: TRBD1; clone size: .; J gene: TRBJ2-3; V gene: TRBV19; CDR3 protein: CASREDRVDTQYF; CDR3 DNA: TGTGCCAGTAGGGAGGACAGGGTTGATACGCAGTATTTT
D gene: .; clone size: .; J gene: TRBJ2-1; V gene: TRBV30; CDR3 protein: CAWTLDGFSEQFF; CDR3 DNA: TGTGCCTGGACCCTCGACGGGTTCAGTGAGCAGTTCTTC
D gene: TRBD2; clone size: few; J gene: TRBJ2-3; V gene: TRBV6-5; CDR3 protein: CASSYLTSGGTDTQYF; CDR3 DNA: TGTGCCAGCAGTTACTTAACTAGCGGGGGTACAGATACGCAGTATTTT
D gene: TRBD1; clone size: .; J gene: TRBJ2-7; V gene: TRBV27; CDR3 protein: CASSPGTATYEQYF; CDR3 DNA: TGTGCCAGCAGTCCCGGGACAGCTACCTACGAGCAGTACTTC
D gene: .; clone size: .; J gene: TRBJ1-6; V gene: TRBV28; CDR3 protein: CASSLPGRTPLHF; CDR3 DNA: TGTGCCAGCAGTCTCCCGGGGAGGACACCCCTCCACTTT
D gene: .; clone size: .; J gene: TRBJ2-7; V gene: TRBV2; CDR3 protein: CASSRISGTTSEQYF; CDR3 DNA: TGTGCCAGCAGTAGAATCTCCGGGACAACGAGCGAGCAGTACTTC
D gene: TRBD1; clone size: .; J gene: TRBJ2-5; V gene: TRBV29-1; CDR3 protein: CSVAPGQGVIYF; CDR3 DNA: TGCAGCGTTGCTCCGGGACAGGGGGTTATATACTTC
D gene: TRBD2; clone size: .; J gene: TRBJ2-7; V gene: TRBV18; CDR3 protein: CASSPPGLSYEQYF; CDR3 DNA: TGTGCCAGCTCACCACCGGGACTAAGCTACGAGCAGTACTTC
D gene: TRBD2; clone size: .; J gene: TRBJ2-7; V gene: TRBV25-1; CDR3 protein: CASSEGPSGTSSEYF; CDR3 DNA: TGTGCCAGCAGTGAAGGTCCTAGCGGGACGAGCTCGGAGTACTTC
D gene: TRBD1; clone size: .; J gene: TRBJ1-6; V gene: TRBV18; CDR3 protein: CASRTGDNSPLHF; CDR3 DNA: TGTGCCAGCCGGACAGGGGATAATTCACCCCTCCACTTT
D gene: TRBD2; clone size: .; J gene: TRBJ2-5; V gene: TRBV10-1; CDR3 protein: CASSSTSGGAETQYF; CDR3 DNA: TGCGCCAGCAGTTCGACTAGCGGGGGGGCGGAGACCCAGTACTTC
D gene: TRBD2; clone size: .; J gene: TRBJ2-2; V gene: TRBV18; CDR3 protein: CASSPAGTREELFF; CDR3 DNA: TGTGCCAGCTCACCCGCCGGGACTAGAGAGGAGCTGTTTTTT
D gene: .; clone size: .; J gene: TRBJ2-3; V gene: TRBV29-1; CDR3 protein: CSADSNTDTQYF; CDR3 DNA: TGCAGCGCGGACTCTAACACAGATACGCAGTATTTT
D gene: .; clone size: .; J gene: TRBJ1-1; V gene: TRBV28; CDR3 protein: CASSLPGVNTEAFF; CDR3 DNA: TGTGCCAGCAGTTTACCGGGAGTGAACACTGAAGCTTTCTTT
D gene: .; clone size: .; J gene: TRBJ2-2; V gene: TRBV5-1; CDR3 protein: CASSLAIATGELFF; CDR3 DNA: TGCGCCAGCAGCTTGGCAATAGCGACCGGGGAGCTGTTTTTT
D gene: TRBD1; clone size: .; J gene: TRBJ2-2; V gene: TRBV4-2; CDR3 protein: CASSHAKGAAGELFF; CDR3 DNA: TGTGCCAGCAGCCACGCAAAGGGGGCTGCCGGGGAGCTGTTTTTT
D gene: .; clone size: few; J gene: TRBJ1-2; V gene: TRBV7-9; CDR3 protein: CASSFGTNYGYTF; CDR3 DNA: TGTGCCAGCAGCTTCGGGACTAACTATGGCTACACCTTC
D gene: TRBD1; clone size: .; J gene: TRBJ1-3; V gene: TRBV28; CDR3 protein: CASIPGQGVSGNTIYF; CDR3 DNA: TGTGCCAGCATCCCGGGACAGGGGGTTTCTGGAAACACCATATATTTT
D gene: .; clone size: .; J gene: TRBJ2-7; V gene: TRBV2; CDR3 protein: CASSEVQGAGYEQYF; CDR3 DNA: TGTGCCAGCAGTGAAGTACAGGGAGCTGGCTACGAGCAGTACTTC
D gene: .; clone size: .; J gene: TRBJ2-5; V gene: TRBV25-1; CDR3 protein: CASSGTSGETQYF; CDR3 DNA: TGTGCCAGCAGTGGGACATCAGGGGAGACCCAGTACTTC
D gene: .; clone size: .; J gene: TRBJ2-4; V gene: TRBV5-4; CDR3 protein: CASSTMTGEGNIQYF; CDR3 DNA: TGTGCCAGCAGCACAATGACAGGGGAGGGAAACATTCAGTACTTC
D gene: TRBD1; clone size: once; J gene: TRBJ2-7; V gene: TRBV5-6; CDR3 protein: CASSLLQGWGYEQYF; CDR3 DNA: TGTGCCAGCAGCTTACTACAGGGGTGGGGGTACGAGCAGTACTTC
D gene: .; clone size: .; J gene: TRBJ1-2; V gene: TRBV5-1; CDR3 protein: CASSSTTGLNGYTF; CDR3 DNA: TGCGCCAGCAGCTCGACCACGGGGTTGAATGGCTACACCTTC
D gene: TRBD2; clone size: .; J gene: TRBJ2-5; V gene: TRBV7-9; CDR3 protein: CASSLGLGGGGASETQYF; CDR3 DNA: TGTGCCAGCAGCCTAGGGCTTGGTGGCGGGGGGGCCTCGGAGACCCAGTACTTC
D gene: TRBD1; clone size: .; J gene: TRBJ1-2; V gene: TRBV13; CDR3 protein: CASSWGQGNGYTF; CDR3 DNA: TGTGCCAGCAGCTGGGGACAGGGTAATGGCTACACCTTC
D gene: TRBD1; clone size: .; J gene: TRBJ1-5; V gene: TRBV7-2; CDR3 protein: CASSLDGTGGSNQPQHF; CDR3 DNA: TGTGCCAGCAGCTTAGACGGGACAGGGGGAAGCAATCAGCCCCAGCATTTT
D gene: .; clone size: .; J gene: TRBJ2-5; V gene: TRBV19; CDR3 protein: CASCVGETQYF; CDR3 DNA: TGTGCCAGCTGTGTCGGAGAGACCCAGTACTTC
D gene: TRBD1; clone size: .; J gene: TRBJ2-7; V gene: TRBV7-2; CDR3 protein: CASSLVGGEGKQYF; CDR3 DNA: TGTGCCAGCAGCTTAGTAGGGGGCGAGGGTAAGCAGTACTTC
D gene: TRBD1; clone size: .; J gene: TRBJ1-1; V gene: TRBV2; CDR3 protein: CASSDQGVRAAEAFF; CDR3 DNA: TGTGCCAGCAGTGATCAGGGGGTCAGGGCGGCTGAAGCTTTCTTT
D gene: TRBD1; clone size: .; J gene: TRBJ1-2; V gene: TRBV25-1; CDR3 protein: CASSGDSLNYGYTF; CDR3 DNA: TGTGCCAGCAGTGGGGACAGCCTTAACTATGGCTACACCTTC
D gene: .; clone size: .; J gene: TRBJ2-2; V gene: TRBV11-3; CDR3 protein: CASTPRGDPNPGELFF; CDR3 DNA: TGTGCCAGCACCCCTCGGGGAGACCCCAACCCCGGGGAGCTGTTTTTT
D gene: .; clone size: .; J gene: TRBJ2-7; V gene: TRBV6-6; CDR3 protein: CASTDPGSYEQYF; CDR3 DNA: TGTGCCAGCACCGACCCGGGATCCTACGAGCAGTACTTC
D gene: .; clone size: .; J gene: TRBJ2-3; V gene: TRBV18; CDR3 protein: CASSPTTDTQYF; CDR3 DNA: TGTGCCAGCTCCCCCACCACAGACACGCAGTATTTT
D gene: TRBD2; clone size: .; J gene: TRBJ2-1; V gene: TRBV7-8; CDR3 protein: CASSLGTSGVMNEQFF; CDR3 DNA: TGTGCCAGCAGCCTCGGGACTAGCGGGGTAATGAATGAGCAGTTCTTC
D gene: .; clone size: once; J gene: TRBJ1-6; V gene: TRBV5-4; CDR3 protein: CASSQARVDSPLHF; CDR3 DNA: TGTGCCAGCAGTCAGGCCAGGGTAGACTCACCCCTCCACTTT
D gene: TRBD1; clone size: .; J gene: TRBJ2-7; V gene: TRBV7-6; CDR3 protein: CASSLGQGIAYEQYF; CDR3 DNA: TGTGCCAGCAGCCTCGGACAGGGAATAGCCTACGAGCAGTACTTC
D gene: .; clone size: .; J gene: TRBJ1-2; V gene: TRBV10-2; CDR3 protein: CASSEQGLDGYTF; CDR3 DNA: TGCGCCAGCAGTGAGCAGGGGTTGGATGGCTACACCTTC
D gene: TRBD1; clone size: once; J gene: TRBJ2-2; V gene: TRBV2; CDR3 protein: CASRWGQGAGELFF; CDR3 DNA: TGTGCCAGCAGGTGGGGACAGGGCGCCGGGGAGCTGTTTTTT
D gene: .; clone size: few; J gene: TRBJ2-1; V gene: TRBV7-6; CDR3 protein: CASSKGLSRNEQFF; CDR3 DNA: TGTGCCAGCAGTAAAGGACTGTCGAGAAATGAGCAGTTCTTC
D gene: .; clone size: .; J gene: TRBJ2-3; V gene: TRBV27; CDR3 protein: CASSPGFLYTDTQYF; CDR3 DNA: TGTGCCAGCAGTCCGGGATTCCTTTACACAGATACGCAGTATTTT
D gene: TRBD1; clone size: .; J gene: TRBJ1-5; V gene: TRBV7-8; CDR3 protein: CASSLALMTGKDSNQPQHF; CDR3 DNA: TGTGCCAGCAGCTTAGCGTTAATGACAGGGAAGGACAGCAATCAGCCCCAGCATTTT
D gene: TRBD2; clone size: .; J gene: TRBJ2-7; V gene: TRBV6-6; CDR3 protein: CASSSPGTSGSYEQYF; CDR3 DNA: TGTGCCAGCAGTTCCCCCGGGACTAGCGGCTCCTACGAGCAGTACTTC
D gene: TRBD1; clone size: .; J gene: TRBJ2-3; V gene: TRBV2; CDR3 protein: CASTSGRDRGIDTQYF; CDR3 DNA: TGTGCCAGCACCTCCGGTCGGGACAGGGGTATAGATACGCAGTATTTT
D gene: TRBD1; clone size: .; J gene: TRBJ1-6; V gene: TRBV15; CDR3 protein: CATSRDWAGGHSPLHF; CDR3 DNA: TGTGCCACCAGCAGAGATTGGGCAGGGGGGCATTCACCCCTCCACTTT
D gene: .; clone size: .; J gene: TRBJ1-2; V gene: TRBV2; CDR3 protein: CASSDWQTNYGYTF; CDR3 DNA: TGTGCCAGCAGTGATTGGCAGACTAACTATGGCTACACCTTC
D gene: TRBD1; clone size: few; J gene: TRBJ2-1; V gene: TRBV5-1; CDR3 protein: CASSLDRVGINEQFF; CDR3 DNA: TGCGCCAGCAGCCTAGACAGGGTCGGGATTAATGAGCAGTTCTTC
D gene: .; clone size: .; J gene: TRBJ2-7; V gene: TRBV2; CDR3 protein: CASSPDTVADEQYF; CDR3 DNA: TGTGCCAGCAGTCCCGACACGGTTGCCGACGAGCAGTACTTC
D gene: .; clone size: .; J gene: TRBJ2-5; V gene: TRBV18; CDR3 protein: CASTYQETQYF; CDR3 DNA: TGTGCCAGCACTTACCAAGAGACCCAGTACTTC
D gene: TRBD2; clone size: few; J gene: TRBJ2-1; V gene: TRBV5-1; CDR3 protein: CASGTSGRNEQFF; CDR3 DNA: TGCGCCAGTGGGACTAGCGGGAGGAATGAGCAGTTCTTC
D gene: TRBD1; clone size: .; J gene: TRBJ1-1; V gene: TRBV28; CDR3 protein: CASSFGFKPNRGTEAFF; CDR3 DNA: TGTGCCAGCAGTTTCGGGTTCAAACCGAACAGGGGGACTGAAGCTTTCTTT
D gene: TRBD1; clone size: .; J gene: TRBJ2-1; V gene: TRBV2; CDR3 protein: CASSAIGTASEQFF; CDR3 DNA: TGTGCCAGCAGTGCTATCGGGACAGCCAGTGAGCAGTTCTTC
D gene: .; clone size: .; J gene: TRBJ1-5; V gene: TRBV2; CDR3 protein: CASRVTGSHQPQHF; CDR3 DNA: TGTGCCAGCAGGGTGACAGGTTCCCATCAGCCCCAGCATTTT
D gene: TRBD2; clone size: .; J gene: TRBJ2-3; V gene: TRBV2; CDR3 protein: CASRRGLAVGTDTQYF; CDR3 DNA: TGTGCCAGCAGGAGGGGACTAGCAGTCGGCACAGATACGCAGTATTTT
D gene: TRBD1; clone size: .; J gene: TRBJ2-2; V gene: TRBV5-1; CDR3 protein: CASSLAGTGDRAGELFF; CDR3 DNA: TGCGCCAGCAGCTTGGCGGGGACAGGGGATCGGGCCGGGGAGCTGTTTTTT
D gene: TRBD1; clone size: .; J gene: TRBJ1-1; V gene: TRBV28; CDR3 protein: CASRLDRDRNTEAFF; CDR3 DNA: TGTGCCAGCAGACTGGACCGGGACAGAAACACTGAAGCTTTCTTT
D gene: TRBD1; clone size: .; J gene: TRBJ1-2; V gene: TRBV6-1; CDR3 protein: CASSDTGGNYGYTF; CDR3 DNA: TGTGCCAGCAGTGATACAGGGGGAAACTATGGCTACACCTTC
D gene: TRBD2; clone size: .; J gene: TRBJ2-3; V gene: TRBV27; CDR3 protein: CASSSPSGGAGTDTQYF; CDR3 DNA: TGTGCCAGCAGTTCCCCTAGCGGGGGGGCGGGAACAGATACGCAGTATTTT
D gene: .; clone size: .; J gene: TRBJ1-2; V gene: TRBV9; CDR3 protein: CASSVEGVSGGYTF; CDR3 DNA: TGTGCCAGCAGCGTAGAAGGGGTTTCGGGTGGCTACACCTTC